Given below is one T cell receptor (beta chain) in context. This sample is part of a study of blood T cell repertoires in COVID-19. Germline V gene sequence: CDR1 MGHRA, CDR2 YSYEKL. This CDR3 spans 16 amino acids. J gave up 8 bases and V 4 bases, and 11 bases lay outside the gene matches. The repertoire was sequenced with immunoSEQ multiplex PCR; TCRdb's copy has only in-frame clones and lacks some. The sample lists roughly 380,000 clones; 85% were seen once. This sequence originates from a woman aged 18-35 years with acute or convalescent COVID-19. The V call is TRBV4-1, the J call TRBJ1-2; TRBD1 matches at 12 bases. Sequenced: peripheral blood. CDR3 DNA: TGCGCCAGCAGCCCTGGGACAGGGGGCCCTTTTGGGGGCTACACCTTC. Protein sequence: CASSPGTGGPFGGYTF.